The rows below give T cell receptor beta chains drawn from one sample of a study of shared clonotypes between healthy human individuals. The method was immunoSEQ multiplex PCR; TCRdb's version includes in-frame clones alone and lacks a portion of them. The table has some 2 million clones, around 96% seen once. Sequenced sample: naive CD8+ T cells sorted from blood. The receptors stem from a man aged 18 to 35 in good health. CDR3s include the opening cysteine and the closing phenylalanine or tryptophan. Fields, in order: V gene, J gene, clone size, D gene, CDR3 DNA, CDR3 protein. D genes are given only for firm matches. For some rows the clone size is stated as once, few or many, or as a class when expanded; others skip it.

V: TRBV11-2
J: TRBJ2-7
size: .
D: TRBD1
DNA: TGTGCCAGCAGCTCCACAGGGGTGTACGAGCAGTACTTC
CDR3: CASSSTGVYEQYF

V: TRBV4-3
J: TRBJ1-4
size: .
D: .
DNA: TGCGCCAGCAGACGGTTTATAACAACTAATGAAAAACTGTTTTTT
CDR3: CASRRFITTNEKLFF

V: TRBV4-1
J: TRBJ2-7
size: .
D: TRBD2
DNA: TGCGCCAGCAGCCAAGCCCCCCCACTAGCGGGAGGTAGTTACGAGCAGTACTTC
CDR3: CASSQAPPLAGGSYEQYF

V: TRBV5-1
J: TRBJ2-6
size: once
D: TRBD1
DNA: TGCGCCAGCAGTACAGCAGGGGGCCCAGCCAACGTCCTGACTTTC
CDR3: CASSTAGGPANVLTF

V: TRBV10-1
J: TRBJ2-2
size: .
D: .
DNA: TGCGCCAGCAGTCGGACTGGCTTGAACACCGGGGAGCTGTTTTTT
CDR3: CASSRTGLNTGELFF

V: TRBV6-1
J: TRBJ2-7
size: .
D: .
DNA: TGTGCCAGCAGCCCTAGGGGTTCTTACGAGCAGTACTTC
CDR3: CASSPRGSYEQYF

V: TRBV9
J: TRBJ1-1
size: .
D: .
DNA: TGTGCCAGCAGTCCGACAGAAAACACTGAAGCTTTCTTT
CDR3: CASSPTENTEAFF

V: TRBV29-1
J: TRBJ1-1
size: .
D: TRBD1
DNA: TGCAGCGCTCCGACAGGGATGAGGAACACTGAAGCTTTCTTT
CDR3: CSAPTGMRNTEAFF

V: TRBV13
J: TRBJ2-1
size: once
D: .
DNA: TGTGCCAGCAGCTCGGAGCGTTACAATGAGCAGTTCTTC
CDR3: CASSSERYNEQFF

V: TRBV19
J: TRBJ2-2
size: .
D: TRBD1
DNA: TGTGCCAGTAGCCGTCCGGGACAGGCTCTGAACACCGGGGAGCTGTTTTTT
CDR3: CASSRPGQALNTGELFF

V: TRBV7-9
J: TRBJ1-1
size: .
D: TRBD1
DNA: TGTGCCAGCACCCCCAGGGGGGCGGACACTGAAGCTTTCTTT
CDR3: CASTPRGADTEAFF

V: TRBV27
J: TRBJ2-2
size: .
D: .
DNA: TGTGCCAGCAGTATATTTAACACCGGGGAGCTGTTTTTT
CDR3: CASSIFNTGELFF

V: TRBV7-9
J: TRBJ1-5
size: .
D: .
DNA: TGTGCCAGCAGCTTAGGTCCCCAGGGGAGCAATCAGCCCCAGCATTTT
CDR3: CASSLGPQGSNQPQHF

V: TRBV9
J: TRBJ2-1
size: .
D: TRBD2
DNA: TGTGCCAGCGGGTGGACTAGCGACTTCAATCGACCTTACAATGAGCAGTTCTTC
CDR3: CASGWTSDFNRPYNEQFF

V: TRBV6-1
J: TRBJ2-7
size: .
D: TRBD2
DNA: TGTGCCAGCAGTGAAGGAGCGGGGGGGCCTTACGAGCAGTACTTC
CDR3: CASSEGAGGPYEQYF

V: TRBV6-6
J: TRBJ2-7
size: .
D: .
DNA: TGTGCCAGCAGTTACGAGCTACTCGAGCAGTACTTC
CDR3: CASSYELLEQYF

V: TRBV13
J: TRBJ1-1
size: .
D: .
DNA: TGTGCCAGCAGCAAAAGATGGGACGGGGGAACCCTCCTTGAAGCTTTCTTT
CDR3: CASSKRWDGGTLLEAFF

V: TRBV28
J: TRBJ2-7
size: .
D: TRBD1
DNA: TGTGCCAGCGGCGGGACAGGTCACTACGAGCAGTACTTC
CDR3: CASGGTGHYEQYF

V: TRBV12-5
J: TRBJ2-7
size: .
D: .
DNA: TGTGCTAGTGGCCCAGGACAGACCTACGAGCAGTACTTC
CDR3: CASGPGQTYEQYF

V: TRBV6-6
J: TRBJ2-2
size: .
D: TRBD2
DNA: TGTGCCAGCAGAAGACTAGCGCTAGACACCGGGGAGCTGTTTTTT
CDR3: CASRRLALDTGELFF

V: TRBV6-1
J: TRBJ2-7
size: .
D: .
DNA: TGTGCCAGCAGTGAATGGGTGGCCTCCTACGAGCAGTACTTC
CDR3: CASSEWVASYEQYF

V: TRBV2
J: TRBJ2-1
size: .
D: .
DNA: TGTGCCAGCAGTGATCGGCCAGACAATGAGCAGTTCTTC
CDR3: CASSDRPDNEQFF

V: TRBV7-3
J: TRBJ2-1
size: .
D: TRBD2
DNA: TGTGCCAGCAGCCCCCTCGGGGGGGTATACAATGAGCAGTTCTTC
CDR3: CASSPLGGVYNEQFF

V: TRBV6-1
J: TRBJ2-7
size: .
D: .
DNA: TGTGCCAGCAGTGAGGCCAAGACCACGTACGAGCAGTACTTC
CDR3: CASSEAKTTYEQYF

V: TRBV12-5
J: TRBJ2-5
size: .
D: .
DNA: TGTGCTAGTGGTTTCCTTCCGGAGACCCAGTACTTC
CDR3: CASGFLPETQYF

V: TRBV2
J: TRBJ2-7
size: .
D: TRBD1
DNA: TGTGCCAGCCTCGTGGGACAGGGGAAAGTCTACGAGCAGTACTTC
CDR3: CASLVGQGKVYEQYF

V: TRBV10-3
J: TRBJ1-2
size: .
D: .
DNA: TGTGCCATCAGTGATGGTACAGGGTACCATGGCTACACCTTC
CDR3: CAISDGTGYHGYTF

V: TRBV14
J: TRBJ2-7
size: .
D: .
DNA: TGTGCCAGCAGCCCAACGGGCTACGAGCAGTACTTC
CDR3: CASSPTGYEQYF

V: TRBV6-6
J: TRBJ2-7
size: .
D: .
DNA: TGTGCCAGCAGTCAGGTTTTTGGGTACGAGCAGTACTTC
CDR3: CASSQVFGYEQYF

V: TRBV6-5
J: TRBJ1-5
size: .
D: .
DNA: TGTGCCAGCAGTTACGAGAACAGGGAATATCAGCCCCAGCATTTT
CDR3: CASSYENREYQPQHF

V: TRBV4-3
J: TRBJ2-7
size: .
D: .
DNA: TGCGCCAGCAGCCAAGAGGGACGGGGCGAGCAGTACTTC
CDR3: CASSQEGRGEQYF

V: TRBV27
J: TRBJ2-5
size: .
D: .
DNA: TGTGCCAGCAGTTTAAACGGGGGCTTTGAGACCCAGTACTTC
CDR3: CASSLNGGFETQYF

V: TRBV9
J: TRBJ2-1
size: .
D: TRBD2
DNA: TGTGCCAGCAGCCCGGGGGGATCCTACAATGAGCAGTTCTTC
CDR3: CASSPGGSYNEQFF

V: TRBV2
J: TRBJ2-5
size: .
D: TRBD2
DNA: TGTGCCAGCAGGTCTAGCGGGACCCACCAAGAGACCCAGTACTTC
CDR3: CASRSSGTHQETQYF

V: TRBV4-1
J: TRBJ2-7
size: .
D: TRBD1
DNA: TGCGCCAGCAGCCAAGCCGGACAGGGAACCTACGAGCAGTACTTC
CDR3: CASSQAGQGTYEQYF

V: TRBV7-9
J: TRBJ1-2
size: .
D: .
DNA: TGTGCCAGCAGCTTAGGCTTAAACTATGGCTACACCTTC
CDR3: CASSLGLNYGYTF

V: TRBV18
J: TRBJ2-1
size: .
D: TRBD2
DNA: TGTGCCAGCTCACCGGGACTAGCGGTAGTCTACAATGAGCAGTTCTTC
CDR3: CASSPGLAVVYNEQFF

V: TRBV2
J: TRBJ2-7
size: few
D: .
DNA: TGTGCCAGCAGTAGATACAGGTTTCCGCCCGACGAGCAGTACTTC
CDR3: CASSRYRFPPDEQYF

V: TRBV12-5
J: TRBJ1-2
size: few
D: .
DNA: TGTGCTAGTGAGACAGCGTTTGATGGCTACACCTTC
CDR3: CASETAFDGYTF

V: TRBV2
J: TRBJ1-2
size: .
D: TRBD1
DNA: TGTGCCAGCAGTGATAGTTTAGGACAGGGACACTATGGCTACACCTTC
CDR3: CASSDSLGQGHYGYTF

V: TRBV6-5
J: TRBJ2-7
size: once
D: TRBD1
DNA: TGTGCCAGCAGTTACTCGAGAGGGACAGCCTACGAGCAGTACTTC
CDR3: CASSYSRGTAYEQYF

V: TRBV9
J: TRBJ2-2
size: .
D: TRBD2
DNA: TGTGCCAGCAGCGTAGAAGCGGGGGTGAACACCGGGGAGCTGTTTTTT
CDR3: CASSVEAGVNTGELFF

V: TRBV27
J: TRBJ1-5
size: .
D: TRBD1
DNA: TGTGCCAGCAGTTTATACCAGACAGGGGGAACGAGTCAGCCCCAGCATTTT
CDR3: CASSLYQTGGTSQPQHF

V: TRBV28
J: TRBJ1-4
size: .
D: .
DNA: TGTGCCAGCAGCGTGAGGGCAATCCCTGAAAAACTGTTTTTT
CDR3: CASSVRAIPEKLFF

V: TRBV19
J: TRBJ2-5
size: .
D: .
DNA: TGTGCCAGTAGTATGGGGACAACGCAAGAGACCCAGTACTTC
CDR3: CASSMGTTQETQYF

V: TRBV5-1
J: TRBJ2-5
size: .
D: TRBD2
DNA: TGCGCCAGCAGCTGGGAGGGCGGGGCTGGAGAGACCCAGTACTTC
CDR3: CASSWEGGAGETQYF

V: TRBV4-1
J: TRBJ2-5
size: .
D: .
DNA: TGCGCCAGCAGCCAAGATCCGGGACCGACAGAGACCCAGTACTTC
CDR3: CASSQDPGPTETQYF

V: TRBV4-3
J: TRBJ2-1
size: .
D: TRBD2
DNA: TGCGCCAGCAGCCAAGTTACAGGGCAGGGCGGGAGGAACTACAATGAGCAGTTCTTC
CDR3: CASSQVTGQGGRNYNEQFF

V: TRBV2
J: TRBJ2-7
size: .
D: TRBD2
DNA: TGTGCCGGCCGAGCGGGGCAGAGCTCCTACGAGCAGTACTTC
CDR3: CAGRAGQSSYEQYF

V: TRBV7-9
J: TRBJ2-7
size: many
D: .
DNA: TGTGCCAGCAGCTTCTCCTACGAGCAGTACTTC
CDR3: CASSFSYEQYF

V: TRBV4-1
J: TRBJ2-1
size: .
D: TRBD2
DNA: TGCGCCAGCAGCCAAGATAGTTCTAGCGGGTCTTACAATGAGCAGTTCTTC
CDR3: CASSQDSSSGSYNEQFF

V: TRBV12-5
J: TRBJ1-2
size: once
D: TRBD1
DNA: TGTGCTAGTGGTCGGACAGGGGGCTTCTATGGCTACACCTTC
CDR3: CASGRTGGFYGYTF

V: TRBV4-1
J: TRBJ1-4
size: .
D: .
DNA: TGCGCCAGCAGCCTAACGACAGACCCTAATGAAAAACTGTTTTTT
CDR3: CASSLTTDPNEKLFF

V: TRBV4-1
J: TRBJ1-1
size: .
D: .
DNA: TGCGCCAGCAGCCTTGGACCTCCGGGGACGTTGAACACTGAAGCTTTCTTT
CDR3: CASSLGPPGTLNTEAFF

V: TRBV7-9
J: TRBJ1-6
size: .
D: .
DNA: TGTGCCAGCAATGGGGATAACTTGAGCTCCTATAATTCACCCCTCCACTTT
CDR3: CASNGDNLSSYNSPLHF

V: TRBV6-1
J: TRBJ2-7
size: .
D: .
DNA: TGTGCCAGCAATCGAAGGGGTGGGTCCTACGAGCAGTACTTC
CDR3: CASNRRGGSYEQYF

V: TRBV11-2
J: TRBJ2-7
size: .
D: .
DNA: TGTGCCAGCAGCTTTGGAGCAGGCACCTACGAGCAGTACTTC
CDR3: CASSFGAGTYEQYF

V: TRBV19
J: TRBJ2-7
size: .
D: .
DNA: TGTGCCAGTAGTCTTAGACAGCGATCCTACGAGCAGTACTTC
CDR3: CASSLRQRSYEQYF

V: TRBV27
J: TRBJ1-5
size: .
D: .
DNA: TGTGCCAGCAGTTTAGCAGGAAACTCCAATCAGCCCCAGCATTTT
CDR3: CASSLAGNSNQPQHF